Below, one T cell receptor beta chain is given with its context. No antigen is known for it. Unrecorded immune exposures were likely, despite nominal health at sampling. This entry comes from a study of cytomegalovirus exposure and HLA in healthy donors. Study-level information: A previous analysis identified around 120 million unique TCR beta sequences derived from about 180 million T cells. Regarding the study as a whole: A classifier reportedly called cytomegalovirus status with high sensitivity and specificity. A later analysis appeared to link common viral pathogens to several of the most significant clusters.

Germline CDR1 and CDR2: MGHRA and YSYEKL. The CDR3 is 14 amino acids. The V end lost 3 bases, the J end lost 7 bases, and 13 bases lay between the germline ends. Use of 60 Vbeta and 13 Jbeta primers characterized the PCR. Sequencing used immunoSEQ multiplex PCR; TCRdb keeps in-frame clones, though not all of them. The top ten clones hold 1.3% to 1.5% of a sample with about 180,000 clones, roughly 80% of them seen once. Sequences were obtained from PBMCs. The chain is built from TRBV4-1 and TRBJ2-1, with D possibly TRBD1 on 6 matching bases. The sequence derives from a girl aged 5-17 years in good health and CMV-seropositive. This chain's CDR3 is CASSHIRQVNEQFF. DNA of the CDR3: TGCGCCAGCAGCCACATAAGACAGGTTAATGAGCAGTTCTTC.